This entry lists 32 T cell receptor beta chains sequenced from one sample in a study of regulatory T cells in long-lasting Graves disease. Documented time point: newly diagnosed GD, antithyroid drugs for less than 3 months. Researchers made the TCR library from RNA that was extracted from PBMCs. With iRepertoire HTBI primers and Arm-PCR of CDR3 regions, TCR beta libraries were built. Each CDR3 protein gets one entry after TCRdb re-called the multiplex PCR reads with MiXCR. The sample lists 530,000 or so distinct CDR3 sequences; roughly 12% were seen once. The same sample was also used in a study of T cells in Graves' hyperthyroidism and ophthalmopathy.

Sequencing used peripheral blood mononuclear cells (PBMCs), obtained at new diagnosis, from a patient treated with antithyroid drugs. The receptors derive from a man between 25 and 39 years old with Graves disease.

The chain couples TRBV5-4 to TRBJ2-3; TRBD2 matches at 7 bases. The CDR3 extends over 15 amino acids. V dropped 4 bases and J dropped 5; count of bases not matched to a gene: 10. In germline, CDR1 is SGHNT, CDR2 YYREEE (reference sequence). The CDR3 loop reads CASSGGDYVIDTQYF. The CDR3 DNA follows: TGTGCCAGCAGCGGGGGGGACTATGTAATAGATACGCAGTATTTT.

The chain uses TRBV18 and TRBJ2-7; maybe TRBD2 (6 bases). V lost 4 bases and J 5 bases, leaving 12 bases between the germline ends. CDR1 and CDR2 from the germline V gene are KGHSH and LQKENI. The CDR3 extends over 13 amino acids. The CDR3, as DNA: TGTGCCAGCTCACATAGGCGGGGCGACGAGCAGTACTTC. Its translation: CASSHRRGDEQYF.

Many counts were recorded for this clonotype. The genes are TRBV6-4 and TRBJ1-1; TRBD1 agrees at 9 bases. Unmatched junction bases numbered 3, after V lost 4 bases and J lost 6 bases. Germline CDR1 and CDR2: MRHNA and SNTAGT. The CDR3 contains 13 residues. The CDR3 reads CASSVQGAPEAFF. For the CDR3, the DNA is TGTGCCAGCAGTGTACAGGGGGCGCCTGAAGCTTTCTTT.

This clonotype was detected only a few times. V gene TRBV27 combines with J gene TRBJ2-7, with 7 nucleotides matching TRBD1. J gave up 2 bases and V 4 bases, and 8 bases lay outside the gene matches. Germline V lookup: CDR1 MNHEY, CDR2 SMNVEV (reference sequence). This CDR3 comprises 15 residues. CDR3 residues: CASSSIQGMPYEQYF. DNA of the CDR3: TGTGCCAGCAGTTCTATACAGGGGATGCCCTACGAGCAGTACTTC.

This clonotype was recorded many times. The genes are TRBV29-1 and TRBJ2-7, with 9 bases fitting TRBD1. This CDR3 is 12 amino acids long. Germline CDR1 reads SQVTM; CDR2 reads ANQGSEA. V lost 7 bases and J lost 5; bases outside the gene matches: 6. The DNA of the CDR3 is TGCAGCGCAGGGGACAGGGACCACGAGCAGTACTTC. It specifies CSAGDRDHEQYF.

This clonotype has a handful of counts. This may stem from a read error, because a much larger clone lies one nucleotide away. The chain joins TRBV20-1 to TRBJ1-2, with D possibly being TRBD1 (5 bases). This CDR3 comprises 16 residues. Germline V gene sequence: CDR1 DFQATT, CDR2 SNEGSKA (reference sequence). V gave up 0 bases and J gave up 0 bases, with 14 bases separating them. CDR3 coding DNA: TGCAGTGCTAGAGAAGGACACAGCAGCTCTAACTATGGCTACACCTTC. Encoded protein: CSAREGHSSSNYGYTF.

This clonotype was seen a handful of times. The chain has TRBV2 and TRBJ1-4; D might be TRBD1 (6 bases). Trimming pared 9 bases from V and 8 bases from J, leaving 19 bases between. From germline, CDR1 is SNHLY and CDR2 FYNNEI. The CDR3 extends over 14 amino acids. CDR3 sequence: CASKTQGSREKLFF. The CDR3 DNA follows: TGTGCCAGTAAAACCCAGGGGTCGCGGGAAAAACTGTTTTTT.

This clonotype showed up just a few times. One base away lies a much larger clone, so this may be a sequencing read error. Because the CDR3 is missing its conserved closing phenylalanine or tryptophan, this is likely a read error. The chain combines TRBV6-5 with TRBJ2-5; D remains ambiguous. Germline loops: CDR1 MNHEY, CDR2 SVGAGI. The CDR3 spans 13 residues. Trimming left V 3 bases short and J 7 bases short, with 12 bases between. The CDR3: CASSYYRTGTQYL. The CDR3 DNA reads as TGTGCCAGCAGTTATTACCGCACGGGGACCCAGTACCTC.

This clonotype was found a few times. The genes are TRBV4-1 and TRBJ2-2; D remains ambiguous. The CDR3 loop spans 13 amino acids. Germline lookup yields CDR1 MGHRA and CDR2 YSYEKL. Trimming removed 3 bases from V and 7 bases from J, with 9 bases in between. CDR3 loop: CASSQVGIGELFF. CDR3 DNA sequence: TGCGCCAGCAGCCAGGTGGGGATCGGGGAGCTGTTTTTT.

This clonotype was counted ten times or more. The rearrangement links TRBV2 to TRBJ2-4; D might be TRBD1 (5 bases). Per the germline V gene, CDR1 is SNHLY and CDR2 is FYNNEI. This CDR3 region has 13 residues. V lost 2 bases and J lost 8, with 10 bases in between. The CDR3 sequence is CASSEQGRDIQYF. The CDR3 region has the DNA TGTGCCAGCAGTGAACAGGGCCGAGACATTCAGTACTTC.

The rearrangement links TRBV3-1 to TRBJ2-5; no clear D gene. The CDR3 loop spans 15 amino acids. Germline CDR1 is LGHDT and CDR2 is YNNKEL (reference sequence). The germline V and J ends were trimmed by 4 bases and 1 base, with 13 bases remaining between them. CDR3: CASSPATWGQETQYF. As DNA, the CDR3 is TGTGCCAGCAGCCCCGCGACTTGGGGCCAAGAGACCCAGTACTTC.

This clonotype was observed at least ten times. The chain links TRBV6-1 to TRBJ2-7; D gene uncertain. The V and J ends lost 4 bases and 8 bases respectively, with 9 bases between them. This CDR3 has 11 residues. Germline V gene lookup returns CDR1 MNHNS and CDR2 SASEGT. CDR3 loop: CASSGGGKQYF. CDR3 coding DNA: TGTGCCAGCAGTGGGGGTGGGAAGCAGTACTTC.

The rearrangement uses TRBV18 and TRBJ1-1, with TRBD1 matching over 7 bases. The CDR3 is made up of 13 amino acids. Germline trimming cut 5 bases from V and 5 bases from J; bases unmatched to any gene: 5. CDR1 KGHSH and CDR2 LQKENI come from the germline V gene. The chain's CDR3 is CASSTGVGTEAFF. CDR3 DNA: TGTGCCAGCTCAACAGGGGTTGGTACTGAAGCTTTCTTT.

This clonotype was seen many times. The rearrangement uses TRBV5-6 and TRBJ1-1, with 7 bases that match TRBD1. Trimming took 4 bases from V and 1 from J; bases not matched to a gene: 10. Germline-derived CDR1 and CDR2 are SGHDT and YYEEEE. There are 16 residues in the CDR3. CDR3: CASSRILTGRNTEAFF. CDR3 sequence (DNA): TGTGCCAGCAGCAGGATCCTGACAGGGCGGAACACTGAAGCTTTCTTT.

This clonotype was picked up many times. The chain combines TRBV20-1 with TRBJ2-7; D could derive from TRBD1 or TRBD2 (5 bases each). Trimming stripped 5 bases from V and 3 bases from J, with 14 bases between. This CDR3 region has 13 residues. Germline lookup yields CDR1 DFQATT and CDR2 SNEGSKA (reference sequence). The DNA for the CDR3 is TGCAGTGCTGGGACGTCGTCGAACTACGAGCAGTACTTC. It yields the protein CSAGTSSNYEQYF.

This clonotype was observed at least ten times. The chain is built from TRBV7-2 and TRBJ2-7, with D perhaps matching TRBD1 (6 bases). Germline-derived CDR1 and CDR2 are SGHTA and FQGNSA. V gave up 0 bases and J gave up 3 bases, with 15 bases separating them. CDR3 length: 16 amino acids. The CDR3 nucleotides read TGTGCCAGCAGCTTAGCTTCAGCCCAGGGGCTCTACGAGCAGTACTTC. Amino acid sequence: CASSLASAQGLYEQYF.

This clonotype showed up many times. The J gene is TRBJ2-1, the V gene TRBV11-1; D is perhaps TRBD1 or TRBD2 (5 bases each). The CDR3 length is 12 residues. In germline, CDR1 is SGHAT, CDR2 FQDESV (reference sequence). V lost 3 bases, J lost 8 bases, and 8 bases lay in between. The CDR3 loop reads CASSLGVHEQFF. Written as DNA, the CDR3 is TGTGCCAGCAGCTTGGGGGTTCATGAGCAGTTCTTC.

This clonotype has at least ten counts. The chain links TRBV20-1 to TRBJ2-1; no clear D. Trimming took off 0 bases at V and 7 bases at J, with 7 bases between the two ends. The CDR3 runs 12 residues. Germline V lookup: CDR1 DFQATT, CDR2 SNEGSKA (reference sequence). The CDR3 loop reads CSAREGANEQFF. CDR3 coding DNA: TGCAGTGCTAGAGAAGGAGCGAATGAGCAGTTCTTC.

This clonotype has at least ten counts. The CDR3 is CASSLEGIGNIQYF. The CDR3 coding sequence is TGTGCCAGCAGCTTAGAGGGAATCGGAAACATTCAGTACTTC. V gene TRBV7-2 combines with J gene TRBJ2-4, with D unresolved. The germline V gene encodes CDR1 SGHTA and CDR2 FQGNSA. V was shortened by 1 base and J by 6 bases, with 10 bases between the two germline ends. The CDR3 consists of 14 residues.

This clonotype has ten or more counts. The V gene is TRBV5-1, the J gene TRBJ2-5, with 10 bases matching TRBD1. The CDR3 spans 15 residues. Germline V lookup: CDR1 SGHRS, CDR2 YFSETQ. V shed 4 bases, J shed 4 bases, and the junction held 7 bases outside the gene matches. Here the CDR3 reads CASSHGTGDGETQYF. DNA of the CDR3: TGCGCCAGCAGCCACGGGACAGGGGATGGAGAGACCCAGTACTTC.

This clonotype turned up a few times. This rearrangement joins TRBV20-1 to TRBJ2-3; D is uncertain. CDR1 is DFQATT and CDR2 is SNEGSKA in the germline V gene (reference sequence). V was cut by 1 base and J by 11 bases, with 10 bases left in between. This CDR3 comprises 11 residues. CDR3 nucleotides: TGCAGTGCTAGAGGGAATTGGGAGCAGTATTTT. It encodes CSARGNWEQYF.

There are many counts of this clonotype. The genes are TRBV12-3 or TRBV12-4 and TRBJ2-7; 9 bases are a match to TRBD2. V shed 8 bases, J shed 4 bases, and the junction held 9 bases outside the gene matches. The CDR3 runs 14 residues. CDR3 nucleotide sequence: TGTGCCAGCCAAATTAGCGGGAGCGGGTACGAGCAGTACTTC. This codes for CASQISGSGYEQYF.

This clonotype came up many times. The CDR3 spells CASRDRGDTGELFF. CDR3 nucleotides: TGTGCCAGCCGTGACAGGGGAGACACCGGGGAGCTGTTTTTT. V is TRBV27 and J is TRBJ2-2; 8 bases align to TRBD1. CDR1 and CDR2 from the germline V gene are MNHEY and SMNVEV (reference sequence). The J segment lost 3 bases and the V segment lost 8 bases, leaving 5 bases of the junction unmatched. The length of the CDR3 is 14 residues.

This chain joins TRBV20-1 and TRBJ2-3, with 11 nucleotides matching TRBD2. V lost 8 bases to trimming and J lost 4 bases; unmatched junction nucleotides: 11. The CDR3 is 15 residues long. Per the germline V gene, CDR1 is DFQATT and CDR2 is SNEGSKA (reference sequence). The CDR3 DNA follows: TGCAGTCTTGAGATAGCGGGAGGGAAAGCAGATACGCAGTATTTT. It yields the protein CSLEIAGGKADTQYF.

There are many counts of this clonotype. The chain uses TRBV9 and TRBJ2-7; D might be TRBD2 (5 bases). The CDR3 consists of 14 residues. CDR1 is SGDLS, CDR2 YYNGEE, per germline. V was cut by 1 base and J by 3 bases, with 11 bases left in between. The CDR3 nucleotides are TGTGCCAGCAGCGTACGACCGGGGAACTACGAGCAGTACTTC. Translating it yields CASSVRPGNYEQYF.

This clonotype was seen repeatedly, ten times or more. The chain's CDR3 is CASSVGGSRDTQYF. CDR3 coding DNA: TGTGCCAGCAGTGTGGGCGGGAGTCGTGATACGCAGTATTTT. The J gene is TRBJ2-3, the V gene TRBV2, with 7 bases that match TRBD2. V lost 4 bases, J lost 6 bases, and 7 bases stayed unmatched. This CDR3 region has 14 residues. Germline CDR1 is SNHLY and CDR2 is FYNNEI.

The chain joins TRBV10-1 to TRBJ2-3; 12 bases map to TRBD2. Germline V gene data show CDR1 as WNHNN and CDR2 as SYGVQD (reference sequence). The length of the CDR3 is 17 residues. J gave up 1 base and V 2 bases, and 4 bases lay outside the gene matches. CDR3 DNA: TGCGCCAGCAGTGAGACCAGACTAGCGGGAGGCACAGATACGCAGTATTTT. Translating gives CASSETRLAGGTDTQYF.

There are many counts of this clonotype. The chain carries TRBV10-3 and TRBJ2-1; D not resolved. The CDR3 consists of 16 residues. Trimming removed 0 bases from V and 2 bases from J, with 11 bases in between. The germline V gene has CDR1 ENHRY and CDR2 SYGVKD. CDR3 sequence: CAISESGQLPYNEQFF. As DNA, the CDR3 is TGTGCCATCAGTGAGTCCGGCCAGCTCCCCTACAATGAGCAGTTCTTC.

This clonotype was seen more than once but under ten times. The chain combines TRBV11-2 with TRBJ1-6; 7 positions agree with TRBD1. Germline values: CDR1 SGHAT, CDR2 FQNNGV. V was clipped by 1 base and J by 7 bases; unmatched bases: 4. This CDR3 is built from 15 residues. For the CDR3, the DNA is TGTGCCAGCAGCTTAGGAGGGGGCTTCAATTCACCCCTCCACTTT. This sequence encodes CASSLGGGFNSPLHF.

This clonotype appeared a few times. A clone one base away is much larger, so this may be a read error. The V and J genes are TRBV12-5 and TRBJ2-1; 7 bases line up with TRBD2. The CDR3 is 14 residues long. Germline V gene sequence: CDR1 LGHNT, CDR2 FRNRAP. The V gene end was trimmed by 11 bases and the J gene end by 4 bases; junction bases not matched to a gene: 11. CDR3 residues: CAGRGAGPYNEQFF. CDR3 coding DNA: TGTGCTGGGAGGGGAGCGGGGCCTTACAATGAGCAGTTCTTC.

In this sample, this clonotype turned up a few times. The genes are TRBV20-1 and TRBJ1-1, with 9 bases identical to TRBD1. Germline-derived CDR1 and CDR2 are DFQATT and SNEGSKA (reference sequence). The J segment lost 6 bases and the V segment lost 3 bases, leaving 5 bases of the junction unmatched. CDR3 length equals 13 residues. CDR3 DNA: TGCAGTGCTAGGGGGACAGGGTCGGCTGAAGCTTTCTTT. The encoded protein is CSARGTGSAEAFF.

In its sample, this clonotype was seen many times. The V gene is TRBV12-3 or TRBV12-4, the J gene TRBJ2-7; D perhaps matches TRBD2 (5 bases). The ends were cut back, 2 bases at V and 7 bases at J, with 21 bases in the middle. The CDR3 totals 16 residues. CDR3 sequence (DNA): TGTGCCAGCAGTTTAATGGTCCAGCCCGGGAAAGAAGAGCAGTACTTC. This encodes CASSLMVQPGKEEQYF.